What follows are 10 T cell receptor beta chains derived from one specimen sequenced in a study of T cell repertoires in cytomegalovirus infection. TCRdb called the reads again in MiXCR, with one record for every CDR3 protein. The table records 350,000 to 550,000 distinct CDR3 sequences, 30% to 40% of them present only once. Sequences were obtained from PBMCs. Receptors were obtained from a human donor in good health (CMV status not recorded). Some clones in this sample may be carry-over from other donors' samples.

This clonotype appeared many times. The chain links TRBV7-2 to TRBJ2-3; a weak D match, TRBD2 (7 bases). Germline CDR1 is SGHTA and CDR2 is FQGNSA. Trimming stripped 5 bases from V and 4 bases from J, with 22 bases between. The CDR3 is 17 residues long. CDR3 residues: CASSPQPWEGGPDTQYF. The CDR3 DNA reads TGTGCCAGCAGCCCCCAACCCTGGGAGGGGGGGCCAGATACGCAGTATTTT. Full variable domain (outside the CDR3, taken from reference TRBV7-2 and TRBJ2-3): GAGVSQSPSNKVTEKGKDVELRCDPISGHTALYWYRQSLGQGLEFLIYFQGNSAPDKSGLPSDRFSAERTGGSVSTLTIQRTQQEDSAVYLCASSPQPWEGGPDTQYFGPGTRLTVL.

This clonotype was seen a handful of times. The CDR3 DNA sequence: TGTGCCAGCAGCCCGGGACAGTTGGCGACCTACGAGCAGTACTTC. This codes for CASSPGQLATYEQYF. The chain uses TRBV7-9 and TRBJ2-7; 7 bases are a match to TRBD1. Germline assignment: CDR1 SEHNR and CDR2 FQNEAQ (reference sequence). V gave up 5 bases and J gave up 2 bases; unmatched junction bases: 9. The CDR3 totals 15 residues.

In the case of this clonotype: This clone may be a read error of a much larger clone one base away. The gene calls are TRBV7-2 and TRBJ2-1; no reliable D call. V gave up 7 bases and J gave up 9 bases, with 22 bases separating them. Looked up from germline, CDR1 is SGHTA and CDR2 is FQGNSA. There are 15 residues in the CDR3. The CDR3 sequence is CASTLEDALGSEQFF. The CDR3, as DNA: TGTGCCAGCACCCTAGAGGACGCCCTGGGGTCTGAGCAGTTCTTC.

The chain couples TRBV4-3 to TRBJ1-6, with D perhaps matching TRBD1 (6 bases). This CDR3 has 16 residues. CDR1 and CDR2 from the germline V gene are LGHNA and YSLEER. V was pared by 2 bases and J by 7 bases, with 15 bases between. The CDR3 protein is CASSQQGQRVNSPLHF. CDR3 nucleotide sequence: TGCGCCAGCAGCCAACAGGGGCAGAGAGTAAATTCACCCCTCCACTTT.

CDR3 DNA: TGTGCCAGCAGCTCGGACGGTTTTGAAGCTTTCTTT. It translates to CASSSDGFEAFF. This chain joins TRBV11-2 and TRBJ1-1; D call uncertain. The V and J ends lost 4 bases and 7 bases respectively, with 10 bases between them. CDR3 length equals 12 residues. Germline CDR1 reads SGHAT; CDR2 reads FQNNGV.

The chain links TRBV29-1 to TRBJ2-1, with a weak D call TRBD2 (6 bases). Germline V CDR1 and CDR2: SQVTM, ANQGSEA. Trimming took 7 bases from V and 4 from J, leaving 14 bases between them. The CDR3 length is 13 residues. The CDR3 DNA reads as TGCAGCGCCCCGGGACTCCTATACAATGAGCAGTTCTTC. Translated: CSAPGLLYNEQFF.

In this sample, this clonotype turned up many times. V usage is TRBV7-2 and J usage is TRBJ1-5, with D possibly matching TRBD1 (5 bases). Deletions cut 2 bases from V and 0 bases from J, with 8 bases between. Germline V gene lookup returns CDR1 SGHTA and CDR2 FQGNSA. The length of the CDR3 is 15 residues. The CDR3 sequence: CASSLLGDSNQPQHF. In DNA form, the CDR3 reads TGTGCCAGCAGCTTATTAGGGGATAGCAATCAGCCCCAGCATTTT.

CDR3 DNA: TGTGCCAGCAGCCCCTGGGGGGTCTCAGATACGCAGTATTTT. It specifies CASSPWGVSDTQYF. The chain combines TRBV11-2 with TRBJ2-3; perhaps TRBD2 as D (6 bases). Germline CDR1 reads SGHAT; CDR2 reads FQNNGV. The CDR3 contains 14 residues. The ends were cut back, 5 bases at V and 4 bases at J, with 13 bases in the middle.

This clonotype was observed many times. This rearrangement joins TRBV7-6 to TRBJ2-1; 8 bases align to TRBD1. The CDR3 is 16 amino acids. Germline trimming cut 2 bases from V and 6 bases from J; bases unmatched to any gene: 9. Germline CDR1 reads SGHVS; CDR2 reads FNYEAQ. CDR3 protein: CASSLRGTGQPNEQFF. The CDR3 DNA follows: TGTGCCAGCAGCTTACGTGGGACAGGACAACCCAATGAGCAGTTCTTC.

This sequence joins TRBV7-9 and TRBJ2-3, with 8 bases fitting TRBD2. The junction had 9 bases not matched to a gene; V was cut back by 3 bases and J by 10 bases. The CDR3 contains 14 residues. Germline values: CDR1 SEHNR, CDR2 FQNEAQ (reference sequence). DNA of the CDR3: TGTGCCAGCAGCTTCCAGCGGGGGCGGGGTGCGCAGTATTTT. Its translation is CASSFQRGRGAQYF.